This paragraph covers one T cell receptor beta chain sequence. These data originate in a study of blood T cell repertoires in COVID-19. Study at large: Researchers got acute and convalescent COVID-19 samples from the United States, Italy and Spain.

V lost 7 bases, J lost 5 bases, and 13 bases stayed unmatched. Germline V gives CDR1 SGHAT, CDR2 FQDESV (reference sequence). The CDR3 is 15 amino acids. Authors' processing steps: From reference gene primer amplification, estimates of nucleated cell counts were derived. TCRdb keeps only in-frame clones here, not all; method: immunoSEQ multiplex PCR. V and J calls and clone size are given by that table; D and trimming were obtained from the DNA. The data show roughly 260,000 clones, about 89% seen once. Participants reported their clinical history, and cohort assignment relied on those reports. Recovered participants had two consecutive negative NP/OP PCR tests, healthcare professional clearance, or symptom resolution.

This clonotype originated in a woman under 30 who had recovered from COVID-19. Specimen: PBMCs or T cells enriched from blood (not recorded which). The V gene is TRBV11-1, the J gene TRBJ1-1, with 7 nucleotides matching TRBD1. The DNA for the CDR3 is TGTGCCAGCATCCCGGGGTCGACAGGGCATACTGAAGCTTTCTTT. Protein: CASIPGSTGHTEAFF.